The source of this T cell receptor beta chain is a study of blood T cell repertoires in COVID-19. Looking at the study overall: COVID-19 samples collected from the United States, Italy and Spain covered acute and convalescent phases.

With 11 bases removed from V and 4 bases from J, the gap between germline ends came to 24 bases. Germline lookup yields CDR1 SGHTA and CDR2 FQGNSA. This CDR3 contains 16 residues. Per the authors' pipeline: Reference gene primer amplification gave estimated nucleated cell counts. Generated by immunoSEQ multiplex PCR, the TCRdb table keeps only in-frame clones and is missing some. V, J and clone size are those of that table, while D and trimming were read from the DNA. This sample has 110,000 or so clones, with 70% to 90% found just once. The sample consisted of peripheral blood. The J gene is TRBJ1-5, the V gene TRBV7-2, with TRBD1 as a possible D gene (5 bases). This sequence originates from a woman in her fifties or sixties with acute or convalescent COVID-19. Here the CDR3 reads CASGGKPSKGNQPQHF. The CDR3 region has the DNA TGTGCCTCCGGGGGGAAACCCTCTAAGGGGAATCAGCCCCAGCATTTT.